This T cell receptor beta chain was sequenced in a study of neoadjuvant anti-PD-1 for oral cavity cancer. Time point given: after neoadjuvant nivolumab, at surgical resection. Cohort: HPV-negative, locally advanced oral cavity squamous cell carcinoma patients. Tumor libraries mostly used around 5.2 ug genomic DNA, two replicates each. Assay used: immunoSEQ multiplex PCR; TCRdb lists only in-frame clones, some missing. The repertoire has tens of thousands of clones, approximately 26% of them found once; the top ten carry 15% to 20%. Study-wide results and caveats: Treg/Th17 ratio rose with pretreatment blood and fell with post-treatment tumor TCRbeta clonality. Larger post-treatment preexisting tumor clones tracked with greater tumor shrinkage.

The sample holds one count of this clone. Its antigen remains unidentified. CDR1 SEHNR and CDR2 FQNEAQ come from the germline V gene (reference sequence). This CDR3 contains 18 residues. The J segment lost 8 bases and the V segment lost 1 base, leaving 9 bases of the junction unmatched. This chain links TRBV7-9 with TRBJ2-1; 15 bases align to TRBD2. The source of this sequence is a person aged 35-79 years with oral cavity squamous cell carcinoma. Material: tumor tissue, obtained after nivolumab (anti-PD-1) treatment. Here the CDR3 DNA reads TGTGCCAGCAGCTTAGTGCTTGGACTAGCGGGAGGGTTCTATGAGCAGTTCTTC. Amino acid sequence: CASSLVLGLAGGFYEQFF.